The rows below give T cell receptor beta chains drawn from one sample of a study of identical twins. Each CDR3 protein is one row after TCRdb ran MiXCR on the 5' RACE reads. The sample gives fewer than 650,000 distinct CDR3 sequences, roughly 9.5% of which show up once; around 3.1% is in the top ten. The sample was also reused in another study, on yellow fever vaccine responses in identical twins.

Sequencing was performed on PBMCs. The receptors come from a woman under 30 in good health. Each CDR3 is given with its conserved first and last residue. A D gene is named only where the DNA matches it firmly. The size field is filled for only some rows; it gives once, few, many or a size class.

j_call: TRBJ2-7
d_call: -
clone_size: few
v_call: TRBV6-4
cdr3_nt: TGTGCCAGCAGTGACAACAGGATTCATTACGAGCAGTACTTC
cdr3_aa: CASSDNRIHYEQYF

j_call: TRBJ1-6
d_call: -
clone_size: few
v_call: TRBV3-1
cdr3_nt: TGTGCCAGCAGCCTCAGAGGGGGATCCTCACCCCTCCACTTT
cdr3_aa: CASSLRGGSSPLHF

j_call: TRBJ1-6
d_call: -
clone_size: -
v_call: TRBV11-2
cdr3_nt: TGTGCCAGCAGCTTAGAGGGGGTGGCGTCACCCCTCCACTTT
cdr3_aa: CASSLEGVASPLHF

j_call: TRBJ2-7
d_call: -
clone_size: many
v_call: TRBV12-3/TRBV12-4
cdr3_nt: TGTGCCAGCAGTTTAGGGACAGCCTCCTACGAGCAGTACTTC
cdr3_aa: CASSLGTASYEQYF

j_call: TRBJ2-1
d_call: -
clone_size: few
v_call: TRBV12-3/TRBV12-4
cdr3_nt: TGTGCCAGCAGAACCGGGACATGGGCCTACAATGAGCAGTTCTTC
cdr3_aa: CASRTGTWAYNEQFF

j_call: TRBJ2-2
d_call: TRBD2
clone_size: few
v_call: TRBV20-1
cdr3_nt: TGCAGTGCTAGATCGGGACTAGATTACTCCGGGGAGCTGTTTTTT
cdr3_aa: CSARSGLDYSGELFF

j_call: TRBJ2-7
d_call: TRBD2
clone_size: many
v_call: TRBV6-2/TRBV6-3
cdr3_nt: TGTGCCAGCAGTAACCTAGCGGGGACCTACGAGCAGTACTTC
cdr3_aa: CASSNLAGTYEQYF

j_call: TRBJ2-5
d_call: TRBD1
clone_size: few
v_call: TRBV3-1
cdr3_nt: TGTGCCAGCAGCACCGGACAGGGGAAGGAGACCCAGTACTTC
cdr3_aa: CASSTGQGKETQYF

j_call: TRBJ2-7
d_call: TRBD1
clone_size: -
v_call: TRBV2
cdr3_nt: TGTGCCATCTGTCTGCAAACCGGGGGGACAGGGGTGTCCTACGAGCAGTACTTC
cdr3_aa: CAICLQTGGTGVSYEQYF

j_call: TRBJ1-1
d_call: -
clone_size: many
v_call: TRBV29-1
cdr3_nt: TGCAGCGTTGACAGGGGTCTGAGCACTGAAGCTTTCTTT
cdr3_aa: CSVDRGLSTEAFF

j_call: TRBJ1-1
d_call: -
clone_size: many
v_call: TRBV7-8
cdr3_nt: TGTGCCAGCAGCTTAGCGTTCAGTTTTGAAGCTTTCTTT
cdr3_aa: CASSLAFSFEAFF

j_call: TRBJ2-3
d_call: -
clone_size: many
v_call: TRBV7-3
cdr3_nt: TGTGCCAGCAGCTTAGTGGGGGGCGGACGAGATACGCAGTATTTT
cdr3_aa: CASSLVGGGRDTQYF

j_call: TRBJ2-1
d_call: -
clone_size: -
v_call: TRBV19
cdr3_nt: TGTGCCAGTAGTATGAGCCGTTTTGGGCTACCTGAGCAGTTCTTC
cdr3_aa: CASSMSRFGLPEQFF

j_call: TRBJ2-4
d_call: -
clone_size: few
v_call: TRBV6-4
cdr3_nt: TGTGCCAGCAGTGACTACAGGCAAATAGCCAAAAACATTCAGTACTTC
cdr3_aa: CASSDYRQIAKNIQYF

j_call: TRBJ1-2
d_call: -
clone_size: many
v_call: TRBV6-5
cdr3_nt: TGTGCCAGCAGTTACTCTAGGACAGCTCCTAACTATGGCTACACCTTC
cdr3_aa: CASSYSRTAPNYGYTF

j_call: TRBJ1-2
d_call: -
clone_size: -
v_call: TRBV12-5
cdr3_nt: TGTGCTAGTGGACCCGAACTCGCACCACAAGCTAACTATGGCTACACCTTC
cdr3_aa: CASGPELAPQANYGYTF